This T cell receptor beta chain emerged from a study of T-cell memory formation after mild COVID-19. The CDR3 runs to 15 residues. The trim removed 6 bases at V and 0 bases at J, leaving 6 bases unmatched. Germline CDR1 reads MNHNY; CDR2 reads SVGAGI (reference sequence). The table lists this clonotype with a few counts. MiXCR, run by TCRdb on the 5' RACE reads, gives a single entry per CDR3 protein. Among about 560,000 distinct CDR3 sequences listed, roughly 17% were seen once. This chain joins TRBV6-6 and TRBJ2-7; TRBD2 agrees at 9 bases. The sample was PBMCs or a T cell subset sorted from them (not recorded which). The TCR sequence derives from an adult woman who had mild COVID-19 (a few samples of this study predate the infection). Cell type and time point are not known. The CDR3 spells CASRPLAGTSYEQYF. CDR3 DNA sequence: TGTGCCAGCAGACCACTAGCGGGTACCTCCTACGAGCAGTACTTC.